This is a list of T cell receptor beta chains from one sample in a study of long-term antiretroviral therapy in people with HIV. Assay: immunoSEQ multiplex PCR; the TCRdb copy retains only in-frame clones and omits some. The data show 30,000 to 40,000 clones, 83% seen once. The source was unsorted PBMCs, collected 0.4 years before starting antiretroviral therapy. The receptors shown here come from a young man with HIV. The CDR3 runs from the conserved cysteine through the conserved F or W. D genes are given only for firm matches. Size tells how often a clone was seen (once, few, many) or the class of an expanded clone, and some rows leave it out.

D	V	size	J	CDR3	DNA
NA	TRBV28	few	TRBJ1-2	CASSFGAFNYGYTF	TGTGCCAGCAGTTTTGGGGCGTTTAACTATGGCTACACCTTC
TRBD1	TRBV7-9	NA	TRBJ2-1	CASSQQTGNEQFF	TGTGCCAGCAGCCAACAGACAGGGAACGAGCAGTTCTTC
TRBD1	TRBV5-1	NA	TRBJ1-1	CASTRTGNTEAFF	TGCGCCAGCACCCGGACAGGGAACACTGAAGCTTTCTTT
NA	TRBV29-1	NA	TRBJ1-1	CSVEEGLNTEAFF	TGCAGCGTGGAAGAGGGTCTGAACACTGAAGCTTTCTTT
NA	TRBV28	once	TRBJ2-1	CASSYLGEGGNEQFF	TGTGCCAGCAGTTACCTGGGGGAAGGAGGCAATGAGCAGTTCTTC
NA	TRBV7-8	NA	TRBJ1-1	CASKRVRGAFF	TGTGCCAGCAAGAGAGTCCGAGGAGCTTTCTTT
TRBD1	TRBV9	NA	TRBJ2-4	CASSGGQGAKNIQYF	TGTGCCAGCAGCGGGGGACAGGGAGCCAAAAACATTCAGTACTTC
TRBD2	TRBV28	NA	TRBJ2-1	CASSPPGLAATDEQFF	TGTGCCAGCAGCCCCCCGGGACTAGCGGCAACCGACGAGCAGTTCTTC
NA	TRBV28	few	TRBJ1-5	CASSISYSNQPQHF	TGTGCCAGCAGTATCAGTTATAGCAATCAGCCCCAGCATTTT
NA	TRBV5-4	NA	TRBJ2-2	CASSREVGGTGELFF	TGTGCCAGCAGCCGAGAGGTCGGGGGCACCGGGGAGCTGTTTTTT
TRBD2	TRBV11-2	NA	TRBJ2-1	CASSLGLAGEDEQFF	TGTGCCAGCAGCTTAGGTCTAGCGGGAGAAGATGAGCAGTTCTTC
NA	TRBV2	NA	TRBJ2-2	CASRVGHNTGELFF	TGTGCCAGCAGGGTAGGACACAACACCGGGGAGCTGTTTTTT
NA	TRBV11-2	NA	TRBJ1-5	CASSPWRDSNQPQHF	TGTGCCAGCAGCCCCTGGCGGGATAGCAATCAGCCCCAGCATTTT
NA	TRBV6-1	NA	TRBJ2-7	CASSTTNDFTYEQYF	TGTGCCAGCAGCACTACTAACGACTTCACCTACGAGCAGTACTTC
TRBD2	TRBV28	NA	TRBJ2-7	CASRPGGSYEQYF	TGTGCCAGCCGCCCGGGGGGGAGCTACGAGCAGTACTTC
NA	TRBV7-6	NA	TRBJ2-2	CASSFRAFLNTGELFF	TGTGCCAGCAGTTTTCGGGCTTTTTTGAACACCGGGGAGCTGTTTTTT
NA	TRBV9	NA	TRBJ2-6	CASSVGVGSGANVLTF	TGTGCCAGCAGCGTGGGGGTAGGCTCTGGGGCCAACGTCCTGACTTTC
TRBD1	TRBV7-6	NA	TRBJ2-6	CASSTGTGGANVLTF	TGTGCCAGCAGCACAGGGACAGGGGGGGCCAACGTCCTGACTTTC
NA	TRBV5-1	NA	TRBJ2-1	CASTSYNEQFF	TGCGCCAGCACTTCCTACAATGAGCAGTTCTTC
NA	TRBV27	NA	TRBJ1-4	CASSRGGTNEKLFF	TGTGCCAGCAGCCGAGGGGGGACTAATGAAAAACTGTTTTTT
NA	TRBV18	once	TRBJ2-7	CASSPRQDASYEQYF	TGTGCCAGCTCACCAAGGCAGGACGCCTCCTACGAGCAGTACTTC
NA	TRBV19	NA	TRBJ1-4	CASSALQGTNEKLFF	TGTGCCAGTAGTGCCCTACAGGGTACTAATGAAAAACTGTTTTTT
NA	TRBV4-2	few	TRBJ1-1	CASSQVGGFGNTEAFF	TGTGCCAGCAGCCAAGTCGGGGGATTCGGGAACACTGAAGCTTTCTTT
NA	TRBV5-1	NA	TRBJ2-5	CASSLAWSGEVEETQYF	TGCGCCAGCAGCTTGGCCTGGTCAGGGGAGGTGGAAGAGACCCAGTACTTC
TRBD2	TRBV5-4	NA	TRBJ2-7	CASSPGTSGYYEQYF	TGTGCCAGCAGCCCCGGGACTAGCGGTTACTACGAGCAGTACTTC
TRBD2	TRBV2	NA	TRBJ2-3	CATQASGSTDTQYF	TGTGCCACCCAGGCTAGCGGGAGCACAGATACGCAGTATTTT
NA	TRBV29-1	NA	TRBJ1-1	CSVGGLRDTEAFF	TGCAGCGTGGGGGGGCTCAGGGACACTGAAGCTTTCTTT
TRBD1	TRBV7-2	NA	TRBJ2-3	CASSPDRVTDTQYF	TGTGCCAGCAGCCCCGACAGGGTCACAGATACGCAGTATTTT
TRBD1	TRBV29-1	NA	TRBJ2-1	CSGQGYNEQFF	TGCAGCGGACAGGGCTACAATGAGCAGTTCTTC
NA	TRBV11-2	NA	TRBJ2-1	CASSTGSRGSEQFF	TGTGCCAGCAGCACCGGATCGCGGGGAAGTGAGCAGTTCTTC
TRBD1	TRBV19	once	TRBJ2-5	CASSSRDRREETQYF	TGTGCCAGTAGTTCCCGGGACAGGAGAGAAGAGACCCAGTACTTC
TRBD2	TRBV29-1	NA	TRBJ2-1	CSVSGLVAYNEQFF	TGCAGCGTCTCCGGACTAGTGGCCTACAATGAGCAGTTCTTC
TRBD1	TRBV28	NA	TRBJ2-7	CASRDGTGGTYEQYF	TGTGCCAGCAGGGACGGGACAGGGGGCACCTACGAGCAGTACTTC
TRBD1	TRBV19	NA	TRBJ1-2	CASSRQGSNYGYTF	TGTGCCAGTAGTCGACAGGGGTCTAACTATGGCTACACCTTC
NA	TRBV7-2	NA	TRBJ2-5	CASSARDSAQETQYF	TGTGCCAGCAGCGCGCGAGATAGCGCCCAAGAGACCCAGTACTTC
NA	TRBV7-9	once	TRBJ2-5	CASSYPDGQETQYF	TGTGCCAGCAGCTACCCGGACGGCCAAGAGACCCAGTACTTC
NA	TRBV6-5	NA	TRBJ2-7	CASSYSIAGYEQYF	TGTGCCAGCAGTTACTCGATCGCGGGTTACGAGCAGTACTTC
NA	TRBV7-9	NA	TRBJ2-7	CASSLIGGQSEQYF	TGTGCCAGCAGCTTAATCGGGGGGCAGAGCGAGCAGTACTTC
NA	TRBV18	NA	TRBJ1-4	CASSPGAGEKLFF	TGTGCCAGCTCACCAGGGGCTGGGGAAAAACTGTTTTTT
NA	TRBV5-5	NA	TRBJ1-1	CASSLEANTEAFF	TGTGCCAGCAGCTTGGAAGCGAACACTGAAGCTTTCTTT
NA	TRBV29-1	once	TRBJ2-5	CSVEDLHLQETQYF	TGCAGCGTTGAAGATTTACACCTCCAAGAGACCCAGTACTTC